This T cell receptor (beta chain) was sequenced for a study of shared clonotypes between healthy human individuals. The data were produced by immunoSEQ multiplex PCR, yet TCRdb's version contains in-frame clones alone and is incomplete. The sample has 750,000 to 1,000,000 clones, approximately 92% seen once. Cells designated naive CD8 were CD45RO-negative and were positively selected for CCR7, with terminally differentiated effector memory CD45RA+ cells excluded. Trimming removed 2 bases from V and 6 bases from J; junction bases left unmatched: 15. Germline lookup yields CDR1 MDHEN and CDR2 SYDVKM. CDR3 size: 17 residues.

Sequencing was performed on naive CD8+ T cells sorted from blood. This TCR derives from a man aged 30 to 45 in good health. The gene calls are TRBV28 and TRBJ1-1, with 7 bases aligning to TRBD1. The CDR3 reads CASSLGRQGQPGPEAFF. The CDR3 nucleotides read TGTGCCAGCAGTTTAGGTCGGCAGGGACAGCCTGGACCTGAAGCTTTCTTT.